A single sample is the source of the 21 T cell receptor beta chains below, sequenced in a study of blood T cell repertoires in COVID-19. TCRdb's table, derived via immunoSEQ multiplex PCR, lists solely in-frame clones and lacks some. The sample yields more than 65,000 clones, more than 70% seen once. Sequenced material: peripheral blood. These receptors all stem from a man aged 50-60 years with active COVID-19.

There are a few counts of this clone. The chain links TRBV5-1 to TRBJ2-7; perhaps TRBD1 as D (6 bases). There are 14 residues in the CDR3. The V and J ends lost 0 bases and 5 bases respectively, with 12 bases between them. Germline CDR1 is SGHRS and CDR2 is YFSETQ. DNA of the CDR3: TGCGCCAGCAGCTTGGCCCGGACAGCCCACGAGCAGTACTTC. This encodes CASSLARTAHEQYF.

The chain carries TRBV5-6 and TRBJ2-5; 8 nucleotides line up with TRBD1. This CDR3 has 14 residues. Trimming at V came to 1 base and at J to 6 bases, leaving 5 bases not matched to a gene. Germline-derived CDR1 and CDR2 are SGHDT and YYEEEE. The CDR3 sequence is CASSLLTGGKTQYF. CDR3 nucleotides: TGTGCCAGCAGCTTGCTCACAGGGGGGAAGACCCAGTACTTC.

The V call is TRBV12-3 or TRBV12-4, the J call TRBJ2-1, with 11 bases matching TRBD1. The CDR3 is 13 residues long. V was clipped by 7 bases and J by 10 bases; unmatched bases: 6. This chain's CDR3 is CASTSGTGGEQFF. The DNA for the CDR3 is TGTGCCAGCACCTCGGGGACAGGGGGAGAGCAGTTCTTC.

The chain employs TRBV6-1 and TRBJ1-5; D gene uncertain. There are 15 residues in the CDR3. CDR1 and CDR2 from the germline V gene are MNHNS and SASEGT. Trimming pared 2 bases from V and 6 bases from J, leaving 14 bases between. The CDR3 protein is CASSEQASPGQPQHF. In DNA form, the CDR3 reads TGTGCCAGCAGTGAACAGGCCTCACCCGGTCAGCCCCAGCATTTT.

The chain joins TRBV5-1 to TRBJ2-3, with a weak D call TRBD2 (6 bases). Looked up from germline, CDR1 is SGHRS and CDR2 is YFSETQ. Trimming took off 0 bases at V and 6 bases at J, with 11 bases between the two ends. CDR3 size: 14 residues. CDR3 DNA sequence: TGCGCCAGCAGCTTGGCGGGGGTCCCGGATACGCAGTATTTT. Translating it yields CASSLAGVPDTQYF.

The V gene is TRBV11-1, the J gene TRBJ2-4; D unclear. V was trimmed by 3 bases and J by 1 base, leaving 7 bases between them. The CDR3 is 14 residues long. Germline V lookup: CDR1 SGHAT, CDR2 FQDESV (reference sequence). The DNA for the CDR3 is TGTGCCAGCAGCTTGAGCGCGGCCAAAAACATTCAGTACTTC. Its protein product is CASSLSAAKNIQYF.

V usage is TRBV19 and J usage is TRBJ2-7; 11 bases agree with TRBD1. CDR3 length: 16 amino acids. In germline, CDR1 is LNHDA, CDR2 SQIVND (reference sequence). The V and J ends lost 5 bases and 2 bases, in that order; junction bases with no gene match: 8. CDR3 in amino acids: CASSVLGTGGAYEQYF. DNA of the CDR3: TGTGCCAGTAGTGTCCTCGGGACAGGGGGAGCCTACGAGCAGTACTTC.

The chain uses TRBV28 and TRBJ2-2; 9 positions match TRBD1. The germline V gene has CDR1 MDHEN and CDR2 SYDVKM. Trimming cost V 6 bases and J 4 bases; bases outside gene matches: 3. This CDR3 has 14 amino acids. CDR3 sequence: CASRQGATTGELFF. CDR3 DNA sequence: TGTGCCAGCAGACAGGGGGCGACCACCGGGGAGCTGTTTTTT. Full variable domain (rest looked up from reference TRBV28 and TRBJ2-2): DVKVTQSSRYLVKRTGEKVFLECVQDMDHENMFWYRQDPGLGLRLIYFSYDVKMKEKGDIPEGYSVSREKKERFSLILESASTNQTSMYLCASRQGATTGELFFGEGSRLTVL.

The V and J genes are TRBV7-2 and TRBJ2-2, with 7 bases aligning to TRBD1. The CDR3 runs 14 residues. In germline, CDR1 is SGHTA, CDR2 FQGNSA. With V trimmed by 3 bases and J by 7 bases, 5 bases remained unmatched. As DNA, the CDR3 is TGTGCCAGCAGCTTCCGGGACAGCCGCGGGGAGCTGTTTTTT. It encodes CASSFRDSRGELFF.

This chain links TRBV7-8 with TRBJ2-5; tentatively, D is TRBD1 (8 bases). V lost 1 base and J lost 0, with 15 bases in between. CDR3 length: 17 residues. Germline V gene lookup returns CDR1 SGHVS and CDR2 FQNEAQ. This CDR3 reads CASSLERTGGDQETQYF. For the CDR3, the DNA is TGTGCCAGCAGCTTAGAACGAACAGGGGGGGACCAAGAGACCCAGTACTTC.

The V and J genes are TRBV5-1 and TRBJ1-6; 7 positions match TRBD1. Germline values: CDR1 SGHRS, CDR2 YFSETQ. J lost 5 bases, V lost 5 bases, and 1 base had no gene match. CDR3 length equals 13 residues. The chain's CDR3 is CASRGGNNSPLHF. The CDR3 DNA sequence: TGCGCCAGCAGAGGGGGCAATAATTCACCCCTCCACTTT.

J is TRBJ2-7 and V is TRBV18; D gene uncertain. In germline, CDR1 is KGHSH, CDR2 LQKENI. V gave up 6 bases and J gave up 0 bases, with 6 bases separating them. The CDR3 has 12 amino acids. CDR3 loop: CASSPSSYEQYF. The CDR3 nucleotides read TGTGCCAGCTCCCCTAGCTCCTACGAGCAGTACTTC.

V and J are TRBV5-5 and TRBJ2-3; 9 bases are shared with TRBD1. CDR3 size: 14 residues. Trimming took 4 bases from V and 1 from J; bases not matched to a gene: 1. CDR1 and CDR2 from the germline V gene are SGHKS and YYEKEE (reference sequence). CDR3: CASSGDRGTDTQYF. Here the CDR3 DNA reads TGTGCCAGCAGCGGGGACAGGGGCACAGATACGCAGTATTTT. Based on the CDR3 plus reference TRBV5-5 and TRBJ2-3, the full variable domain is DAGVTQSPTHLIKTRGQQVTLRCSPISGHKSVSWYQQVLGQGPQFIFQYYEKEERGRGNFPDRFSARQFPNYSSELNVNALLLGDSALYLCASSGDRGTDTQYFGPGTRLTVL.

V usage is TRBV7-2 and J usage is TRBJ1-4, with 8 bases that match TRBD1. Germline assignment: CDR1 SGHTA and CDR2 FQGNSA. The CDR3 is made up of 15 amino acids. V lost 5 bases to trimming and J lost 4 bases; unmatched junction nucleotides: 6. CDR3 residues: CASSANRGINEKLFF. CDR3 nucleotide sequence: TGTGCCAGCAGCGCGAACAGGGGGATTAATGAAAAACTGTTTTTT.

Here the CDR3 reads CASSPGPYNEQFF. The CDR3 DNA is TGTGCCAGCAGCCCCGGTCCCTACAATGAGCAGTTCTTC. The J gene is TRBJ2-1, the V gene TRBV12-3 or TRBV12-4; D is uncertain. Trimming took off 6 bases at V and 2 bases at J, with 8 bases between the two ends. The CDR3 totals 13 residues.

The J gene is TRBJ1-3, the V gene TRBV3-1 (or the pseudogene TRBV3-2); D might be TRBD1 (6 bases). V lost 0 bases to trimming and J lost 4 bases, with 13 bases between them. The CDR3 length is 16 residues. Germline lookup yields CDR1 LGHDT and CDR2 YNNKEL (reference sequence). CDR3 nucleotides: TGTGCCAGCAGCCAAGACAGGGGCCCAATAGGAAACACCATATATTTT. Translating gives CASSQDRGPIGNTIYF.

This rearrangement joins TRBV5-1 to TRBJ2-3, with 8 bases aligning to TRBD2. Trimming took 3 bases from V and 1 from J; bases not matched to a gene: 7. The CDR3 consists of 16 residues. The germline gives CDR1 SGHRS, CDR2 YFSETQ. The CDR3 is CASSSSGSSGTDTQYF. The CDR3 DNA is TGCGCCAGCAGCTCTAGCGGGTCCTCGGGCACAGATACGCAGTATTTT.

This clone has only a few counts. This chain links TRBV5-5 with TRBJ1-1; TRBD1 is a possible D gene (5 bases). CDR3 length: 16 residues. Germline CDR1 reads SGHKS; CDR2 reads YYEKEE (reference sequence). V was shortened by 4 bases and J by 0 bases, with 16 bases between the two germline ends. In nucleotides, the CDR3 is TGTGCCAGCAGCCCTTCCGCAGGGTACATGAACACTGAAGCTTTCTTT. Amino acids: CASSPSAGYMNTEAFF.

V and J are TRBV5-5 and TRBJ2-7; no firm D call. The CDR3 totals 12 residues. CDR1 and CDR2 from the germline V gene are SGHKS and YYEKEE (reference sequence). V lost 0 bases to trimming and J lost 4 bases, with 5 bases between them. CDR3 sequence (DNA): TGTGCCAGCAGCTTGGGCAGGTACGAGCAGTACTTC. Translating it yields CASSLGRYEQYF.

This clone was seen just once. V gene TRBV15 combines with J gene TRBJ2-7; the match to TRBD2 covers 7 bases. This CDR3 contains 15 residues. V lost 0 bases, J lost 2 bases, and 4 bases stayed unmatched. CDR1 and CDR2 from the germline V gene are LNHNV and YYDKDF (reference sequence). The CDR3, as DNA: TGTGCCACCAGCAGAGATGGACTAGGGGCCTACGAGCAGTACTTC. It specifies CATSRDGLGAYEQYF.

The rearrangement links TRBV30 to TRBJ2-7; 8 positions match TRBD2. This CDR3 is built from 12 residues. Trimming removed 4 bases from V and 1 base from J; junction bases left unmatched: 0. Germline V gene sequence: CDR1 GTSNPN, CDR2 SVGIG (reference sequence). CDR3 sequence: CAWTSGSYEQYF. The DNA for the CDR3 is TGTGCCTGGACTAGCGGGTCCTACGAGCAGTACTTC.